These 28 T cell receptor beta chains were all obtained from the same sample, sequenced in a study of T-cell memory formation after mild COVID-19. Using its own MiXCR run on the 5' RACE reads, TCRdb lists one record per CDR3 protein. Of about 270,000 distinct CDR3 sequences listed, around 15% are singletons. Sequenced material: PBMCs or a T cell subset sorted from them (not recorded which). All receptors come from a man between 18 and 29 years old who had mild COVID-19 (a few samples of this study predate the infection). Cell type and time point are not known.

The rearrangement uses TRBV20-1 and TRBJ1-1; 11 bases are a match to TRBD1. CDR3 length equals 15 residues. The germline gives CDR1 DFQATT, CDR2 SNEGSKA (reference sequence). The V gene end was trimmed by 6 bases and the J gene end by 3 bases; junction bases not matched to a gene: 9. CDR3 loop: CSASRTGGFDTEAFF. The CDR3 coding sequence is TGCAGTGCCTCCCGGACAGGGGGCTTCGACACTGAAGCTTTCTTT.

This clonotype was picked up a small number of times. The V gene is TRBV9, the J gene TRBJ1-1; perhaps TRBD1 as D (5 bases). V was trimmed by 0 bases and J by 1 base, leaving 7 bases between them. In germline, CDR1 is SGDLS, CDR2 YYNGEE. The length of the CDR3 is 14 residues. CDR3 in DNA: TGTGCCAGCAGCGTAGCGGGGACGAACACTGAAGCTTTCTTT. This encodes CASSVAGTNTEAFF. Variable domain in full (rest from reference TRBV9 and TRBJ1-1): DSGVTQTPKHLITATGQRVTLRCSPRSGDLSVYWYQQSLDQGLQFLIQYYNGEERAKGNILERFSAQQFPDLHSELNLSSLELGDSALYFCASSVAGTNTEAFFGQGTRLTVV.

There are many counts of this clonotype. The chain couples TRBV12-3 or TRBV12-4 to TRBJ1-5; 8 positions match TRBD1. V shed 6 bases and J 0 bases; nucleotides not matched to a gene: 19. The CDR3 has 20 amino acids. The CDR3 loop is CASRGPPMRQGYSSNQPQHF. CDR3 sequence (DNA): TGTGCCAGCAGGGGACCTCCCATGCGACAGGGGTATAGTAGCAATCAGCCCCAGCATTTT.

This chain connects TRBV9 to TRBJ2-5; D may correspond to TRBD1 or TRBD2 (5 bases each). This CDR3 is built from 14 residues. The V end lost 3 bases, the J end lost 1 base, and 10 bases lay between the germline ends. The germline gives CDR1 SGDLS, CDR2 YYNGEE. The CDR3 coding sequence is TGTGCCAGCAGCGGGGGACCGACCCAAGAGACCCAGTACTTC. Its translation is CASSGGPTQETQYF.

For the CDR3, the DNA is TGTGCCAGCAGCGCACAGGGACAGGGGACGTGGAATGAGCAGTTCTTC. Its protein is CASSAQGQGTWNEQFF. The V and J genes are TRBV25-1 and TRBJ2-1; TRBD1 matches at 10 bases. Germline lookup yields CDR1 MGHDK and CDR2 SYGVNS. The trim removed 6 bases at V and 7 bases at J, leaving 12 bases unmatched. The CDR3 runs to 16 residues.

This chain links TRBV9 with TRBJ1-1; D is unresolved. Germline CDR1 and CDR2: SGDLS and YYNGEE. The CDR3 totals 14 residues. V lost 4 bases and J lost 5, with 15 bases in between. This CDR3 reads CASSPDGRRTEAFF. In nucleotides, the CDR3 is TGTGCCAGCAGCCCAGACGGGAGGAGGACTGAAGCTTTCTTT.

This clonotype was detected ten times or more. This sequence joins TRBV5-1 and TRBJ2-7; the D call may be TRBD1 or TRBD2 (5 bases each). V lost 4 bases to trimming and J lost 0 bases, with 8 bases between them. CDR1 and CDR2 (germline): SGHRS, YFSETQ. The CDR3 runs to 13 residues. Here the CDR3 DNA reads TGCGCCAGCAGCGCCGGGACCTCCTACGAGCAGTACTTC. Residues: CASSAGTSYEQYF.

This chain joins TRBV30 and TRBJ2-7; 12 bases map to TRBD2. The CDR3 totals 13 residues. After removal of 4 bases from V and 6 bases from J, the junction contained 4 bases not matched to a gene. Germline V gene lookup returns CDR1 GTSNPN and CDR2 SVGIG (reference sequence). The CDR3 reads CAWTLAGGREQYF. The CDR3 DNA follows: TGTGCCTGGACCCTAGCGGGGGGGCGCGAGCAGTACTTC.

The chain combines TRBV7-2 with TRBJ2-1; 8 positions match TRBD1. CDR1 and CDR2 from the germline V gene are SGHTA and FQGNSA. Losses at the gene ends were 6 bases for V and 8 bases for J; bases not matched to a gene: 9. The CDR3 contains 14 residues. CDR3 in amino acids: CASSLAGQGHEQFF. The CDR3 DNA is TGTGCCAGCAGTCTCGCAGGACAGGGTCATGAGCAGTTCTTC.

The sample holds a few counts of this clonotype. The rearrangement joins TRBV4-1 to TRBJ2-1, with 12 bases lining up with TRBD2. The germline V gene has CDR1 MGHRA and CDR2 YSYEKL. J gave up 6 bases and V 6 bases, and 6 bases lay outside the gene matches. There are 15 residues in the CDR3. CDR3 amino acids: CASRSPGLAGNEQFF. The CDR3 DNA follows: TGCGCCAGCAGGTCCCCGGGACTAGCGGGCAATGAGCAGTTCTTC.

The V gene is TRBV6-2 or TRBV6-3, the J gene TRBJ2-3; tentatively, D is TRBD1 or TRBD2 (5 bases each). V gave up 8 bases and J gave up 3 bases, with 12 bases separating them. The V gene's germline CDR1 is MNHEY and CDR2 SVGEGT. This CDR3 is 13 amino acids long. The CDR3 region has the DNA TGTGCCAGCGGTCCGGGGACGACAGATACGCAGTATTTT. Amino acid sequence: CASGPGTTDTQYF.

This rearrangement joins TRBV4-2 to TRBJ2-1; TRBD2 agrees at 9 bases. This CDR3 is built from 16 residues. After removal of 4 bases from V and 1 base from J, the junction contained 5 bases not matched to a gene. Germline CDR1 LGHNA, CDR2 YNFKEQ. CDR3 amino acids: CASSPELAGSYNEQFF. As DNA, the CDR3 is TGTGCCAGCAGCCCGGAGCTAGCGGGATCCTACAATGAGCAGTTCTTC.

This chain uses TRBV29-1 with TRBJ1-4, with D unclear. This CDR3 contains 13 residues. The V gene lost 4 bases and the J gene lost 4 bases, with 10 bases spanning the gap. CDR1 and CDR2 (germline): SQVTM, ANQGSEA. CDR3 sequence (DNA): TGCAGCGTTGGCGGCTGGGGTAATGAAAAACTGTTTTTT. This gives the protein CSVGGWGNEKLFF.

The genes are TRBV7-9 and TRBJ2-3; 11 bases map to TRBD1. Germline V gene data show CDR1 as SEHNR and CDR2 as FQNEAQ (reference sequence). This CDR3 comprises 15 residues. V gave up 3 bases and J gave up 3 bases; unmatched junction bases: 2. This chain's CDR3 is CASSFGQGATDTQYF. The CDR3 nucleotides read TGTGCCAGCAGCTTTGGACAGGGGGCTACAGATACGCAGTATTTT.

This CDR3 reads CASRPDRARQTQYF. The DNA for the CDR3 is TGTGCCAGCAGACCCGACAGGGCGAGACAGACCCAGTACTTC. The V and J genes are TRBV6-5 and TRBJ2-5; 7 bases match TRBD1. Germline CDR1 is MNHEY and CDR2 is SVGAGI. Trimming cost V 6 bases and J 6 bases; bases outside gene matches: 10. The length of the CDR3 is 14 residues.

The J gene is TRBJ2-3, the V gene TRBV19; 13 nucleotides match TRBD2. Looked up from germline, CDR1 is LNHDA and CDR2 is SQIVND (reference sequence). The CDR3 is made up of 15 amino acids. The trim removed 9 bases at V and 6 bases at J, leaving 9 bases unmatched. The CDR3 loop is CASRLAGGPIDTQYF. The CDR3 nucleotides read TGTGCCAGCCGACTAGCGGGGGGACCGATTGATACGCAGTATTTT.

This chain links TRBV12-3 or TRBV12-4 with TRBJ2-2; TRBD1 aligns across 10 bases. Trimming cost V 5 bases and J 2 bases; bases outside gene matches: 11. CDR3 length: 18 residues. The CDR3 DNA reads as TGTGCCAGCAGTGACGCCCGGGACAGGGGCTCCAACACCGGGGAGCTGTTTTTT. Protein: CASSDARDRGSNTGELFF.

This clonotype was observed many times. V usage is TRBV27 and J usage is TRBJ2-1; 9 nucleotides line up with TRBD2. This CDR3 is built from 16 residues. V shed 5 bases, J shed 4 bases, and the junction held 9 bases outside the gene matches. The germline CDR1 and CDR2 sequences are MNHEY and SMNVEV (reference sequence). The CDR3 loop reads CASSPLASGVYNEQFF. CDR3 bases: TGTGCCAGCAGTCCCCTGGCTAGCGGGGTATACAATGAGCAGTTCTTC.

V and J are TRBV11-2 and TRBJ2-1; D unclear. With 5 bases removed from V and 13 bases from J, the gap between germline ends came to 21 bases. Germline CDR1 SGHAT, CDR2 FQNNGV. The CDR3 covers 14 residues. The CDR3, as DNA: TGTGCCAGCAGCCTAAAGAGCTCTTGGGATTTCCAGTTCTTC. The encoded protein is CASSLKSSWDFQFF.

The DNA for the CDR3 is TGCGCCAGCATACCCCGGGACAGCGGTCGGCGGTACACTGAAGCTTTCTTT. Residues: CASIPRDSGRRYTEAFF. V is TRBV10-2 and J is TRBJ1-1; the match to TRBD1 covers 7 bases. This CDR3 comprises 17 residues. Germline V gives CDR1 WSHSY, CDR2 SAAADI. The V segment lost 7 bases and the J segment 3 bases; nucleotides outside the gene matches: 17.

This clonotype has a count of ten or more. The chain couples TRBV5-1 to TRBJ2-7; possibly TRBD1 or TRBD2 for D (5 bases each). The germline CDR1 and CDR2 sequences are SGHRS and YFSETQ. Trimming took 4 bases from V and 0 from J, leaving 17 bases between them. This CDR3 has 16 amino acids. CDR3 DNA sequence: TGCGCCAGCAGCCGCTTCCGAGACGGGGCCTCCTACGAGCAGTACTTC. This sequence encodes CASSRFRDGASYEQYF.

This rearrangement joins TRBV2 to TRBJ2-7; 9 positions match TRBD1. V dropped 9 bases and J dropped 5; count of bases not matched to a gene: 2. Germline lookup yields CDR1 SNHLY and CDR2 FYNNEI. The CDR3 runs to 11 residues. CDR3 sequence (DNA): TGTGCCAGACAGGGGGCTGACGAGCAGTACTTC. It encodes CARQGADEQYF.

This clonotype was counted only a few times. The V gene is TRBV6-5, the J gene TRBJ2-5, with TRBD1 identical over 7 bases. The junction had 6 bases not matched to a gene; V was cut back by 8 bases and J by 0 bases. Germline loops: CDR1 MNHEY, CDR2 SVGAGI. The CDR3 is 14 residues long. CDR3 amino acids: CASRRDSYQETQYF. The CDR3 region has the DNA TGTGCCAGCCGACGGGACAGCTACCAAGAGACCCAGTACTTC.

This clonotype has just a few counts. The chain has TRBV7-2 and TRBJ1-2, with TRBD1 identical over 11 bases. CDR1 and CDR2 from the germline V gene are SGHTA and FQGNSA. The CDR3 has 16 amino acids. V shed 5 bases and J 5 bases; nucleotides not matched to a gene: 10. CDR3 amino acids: CASSSLYGTGGYGYTF. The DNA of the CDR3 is TGTGCCAGCAGCAGCTTATACGGGACAGGGGGATATGGCTACACCTTC.

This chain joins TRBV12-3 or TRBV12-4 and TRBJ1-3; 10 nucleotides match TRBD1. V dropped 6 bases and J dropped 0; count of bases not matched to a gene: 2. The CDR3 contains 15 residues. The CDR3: CASRGQGVSGNTIYF. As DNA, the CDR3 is TGTGCCAGCAGAGGACAGGGGGTCTCTGGAAACACCATATATTTT.

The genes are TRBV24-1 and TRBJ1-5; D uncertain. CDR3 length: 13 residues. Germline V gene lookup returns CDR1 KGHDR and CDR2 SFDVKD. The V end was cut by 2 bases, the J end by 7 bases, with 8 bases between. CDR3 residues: CATSDSGVQPQHF. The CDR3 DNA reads TGTGCCACCAGTGATTCCGGGGTACAGCCCCAGCATTTT.

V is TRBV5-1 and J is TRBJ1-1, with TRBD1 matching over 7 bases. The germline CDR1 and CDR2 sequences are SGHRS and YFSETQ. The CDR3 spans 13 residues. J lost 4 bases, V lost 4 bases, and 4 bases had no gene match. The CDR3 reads CASSPQGFTEAFF. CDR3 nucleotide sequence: TGCGCCAGCAGCCCACAGGGGTTCACTGAAGCTTTCTTT. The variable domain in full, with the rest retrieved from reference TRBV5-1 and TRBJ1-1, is KAGVTQTPRYLIKTRGQQVTLSCSPISGHRSVSWYQQTPGQGLQFLFEYFSETQRNKGNFPGRFSGRQFSNSRSEMNVSTLELGDSALYLCASSPQGFTEAFFGQGTRLTVV.

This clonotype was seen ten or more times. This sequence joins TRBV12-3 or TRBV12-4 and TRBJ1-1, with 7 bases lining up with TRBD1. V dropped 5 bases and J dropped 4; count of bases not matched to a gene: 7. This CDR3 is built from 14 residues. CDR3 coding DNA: TGTGCCAGCAGTCAACAGGGGCTGAGCACTGAAGCTTTCTTT. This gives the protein CASSQQGLSTEAFF.